Listed below are T cell receptor beta chains from one sample, sequenced in a study of vaccination and CD4 T cells after COVID-19. TCRdb re-called the PCR reads with MiXCR, one entry per CDR3 protein. The table includes about 10,000 distinct CDR3 sequences, about 28% detected once. Their antigens are not known. The specimen sequenced was cultured CD4+ T cells from blood. The receptor set was obtained from a human donor with COVID-19. Each CDR3 is given with its conserved first and last residue. D genes are given only for firm matches. Some rows have no size entry. The others give once, few or many, or a class for an expanded clone.

CDR3 length,J gene,clone size,D gene,V gene,CDR3 DNA,CDR3 protein
15,TRBJ1-1,.,TRBD1,TRBV7-9,TGTGCCAGCAGCTCCTCCGGGACAGAGCCTTATAGGGCTTTCTTT,CASSSSGTEPYRAFF
16,TRBJ1-1,few,TRBD1,TRBV28,TGTGCCAGCCTAGCTACAGGGGGCTCCCTGGCCACTGAAGCTTTCTTT,CASLATGGSLATEAFF
14,TRBJ1-1,few,.,TRBV30,TGTGCCTGGACCCTGGTCGGGCGCGACACTGAAGCTTTCTTT,CAWTLVGRDTEAFF
16,TRBJ1-6,few,TRBD1,TRBV25-1,TGTGCCAGCAGTGAACCCAGACAGGGGGCCGGTTCACCCCTCCACTTT,CASSEPRQGAGSPLHF
16,TRBJ2-7,.,.,TRBV20-1,TGCAGTGCTAGAGATCAGGGCAGGGCTGTCATCTACGAGCAGTACTTC,CSARDQGRAVIYEQYF
14,TRBJ2-5,few,TRBD1,TRBV23-1,TGCGCCAGCAGTCCGGGACAGGGGAGAAAGACCCAGTACTTC,CASSPGQGRKTQYF
12,TRBJ1-2,.,.,TRBV15,TGTGCCGCCAGCAAGGGGGACTATGGCTACACCTTC,CAASKGDYGYTF
14,TRBJ2-5,.,.,TRBV5-1,TGCGCCAGCAGGTACTCACAGCCAGGGGAGACCCAGTACTTC,CASRYSQPGETQYF
14,TRBJ1-2,.,TRBD1,TRBV6-1,TGTGCCAGCAGTGAAGGGACAGGGAACTATGGCTACACCTTC,CASSEGTGNYGYTF
16,TRBJ1-6,.,TRBD1,TRBV6-1,TGTGCCAGCAGTGGCCCCCGGGACAGGACCAATTCACCCCTCCACTTT,CASSGPRDRTNSPLHF
14,TRBJ1-5,.,TRBD1,TRBV7-2,TGTGCCAGCAGCCGTGACAGGGTCAATCAGCCCCAGCATTTT,CASSRDRVNQPQHF
14,TRBJ2-5,few,.,TRBV7-2,TGTGCCAGCAGCTCCCGCCGGAGCTTGGAGACCCAGTACTTC,CASSSRRSLETQYF
13,TRBJ2-2,.,TRBD1,TRBV5-1,TGCGCCAGCAGAAAGGACAGGGCTGGGGAGCTGTTTTTT,CASRKDRAGELFF
16,TRBJ1-1,.,.,TRBV6-7,TGTGCCAGCAAGGGATGGACAGACCTATTGAACACTGAAGCTTTCTTT,CASKGWTDLLNTEAFF
16,TRBJ2-5,.,TRBD2,TRBV11-2,TGTGCCAGCAGCCCCGGACTAGCGGGGGGCTGGGAGACCCAGTACTTC,CASSPGLAGGWETQYF
16,TRBJ1-5,.,.,TRBV10-3,TGTGCCATCTTTGGGAGACAGGAGGATAGCAATCAGCCCCAGCATTTT,CAIFGRQEDSNQPQHF
17,TRBJ2-3,.,.,TRBV11-1,TGTGCCAGCAGCTTAGCGCTTGTCGCAGGCCTTACAGATACGCAGTATTTT,CASSLALVAGLTDTQYF
13,TRBJ2-4,.,.,TRBV11-2,TGTGCCAGCAGCTCTAGTTCCAAAAACATTCAGTACTTC,CASSSSSKNIQYF
11,TRBJ1-1,few,.,TRBV11-2,TGTGCCAGCAGCCCATACACTGAAGCTTTCTTT,CASSPYTEAFF
14,TRBJ1-2,few,.,TRBV7-2,TGTGCCAGCAGCTCTACCCGGGTTAGCTATGGCTACACCTTC,CASSSTRVSYGYTF
13,TRBJ2-2,.,TRBD2,TRBV20-1,TGCAGTGCTAAACCGGGAGGGGCCGGGGAGCTGTTTTTT,CSAKPGGAGELFF
16,TRBJ1-5,.,TRBD1,TRBV6-1,TGTGCCAGCAGCCAGGGACAGCAGAAAAGCAATCAGCCCCAGCATTTT,CASSQGQQKSNQPQHF
13,TRBJ1-5,.,TRBD1,TRBV6-1,TGTGCCAGCAGCGCGACAGGGTTTCAGCCCCAGCATTTT,CASSATGFQPQHF
13,TRBJ1-4,.,.,TRBV11-3,TGTGCCAGCAGCTCTGACACGGAGGAAAAACTGTTTTTT,CASSSDTEEKLFF
16,TRBJ2-2,few,TRBD2,TRBV10-3,TGTGCCATCAGGCCGACTAGCGGGCGTGGGACCGGGGAGCTGTTTTTT,CAIRPTSGRGTGELFF
13,TRBJ2-5,few,TRBD1,TRBV25-1,TGTGCCAGCAGTCCTACAGGGGGGGAGACCCAGTACTTC,CASSPTGGETQYF
15,TRBJ2-7,few,TRBD1,TRBV20-1,TGCAGTGCTAAGGACAGGGGGCGCATGATACGGGAGCAGTACTTC,CSAKDRGRMIREQYF
12,TRBJ2-4,.,TRBD2,TRBV27,TGTGCCAGCAGTATTAGCGGGGGGTATCAGTACTTC,CASSISGGYQYF
14,TRBJ2-5,few,TRBD2,TRBV6-1,TGTGCCAGCACCCAGGCCCGGGGGGGCGAGACCCAGTACTTC,CASTQARGGETQYF
22,TRBJ1-1,.,TRBD1,TRBV7-6,TGTGCCAGCAGCTTACTCAACTCCAGGGGGGTCAGCGCAAAGGAAATGAACACTGAAGCTTTCTTT,CASSLLNSRGVSAKEMNTEAFF
14,TRBJ1-4,.,.,TRBV14,TGTGCCAGCAGCCAAGACGGCCTAGGTGAAAAACTGTTTTTT,CASSQDGLGEKLFF
14,TRBJ2-3,few,TRBD2,TRBV7-9,TGTGCCAGCAGACCGGGGGGGGCCGGGGATACGCAGTATTTT,CASRPGGAGDTQYF
13,TRBJ1-6,.,.,TRBV20-1,TGCAGTGCTAGAGAAGGGGATATTTCACCCCTCCACTTT,CSAREGDISPLHF
14,TRBJ1-2,.,.,TRBV28,TGTGCCAGCATAGGAGGGAACCCAAACTATGGCTACACCTTC,CASIGGNPNYGYTF
17,TRBJ1-6,.,.,TRBV6-1,TGTGCCAGCAGTGAAGATGCGTGGGTGGGAGATAATTCACCCCTCCACTTT,CASSEDAWVGDNSPLHF
13,TRBJ2-7,few,TRBD1,TRBV20-1,TGCAGTGCTTTACGGACAGGGAGCTACGAGCAGTACTTC,CSALRTGSYEQYF
14,TRBJ2-3,few,.,TRBV6-2/TRBV6-3,TGTGCCAGCAGTTACGGAGGGAATACAGATACGCAGTATTTT,CASSYGGNTDTQYF
14,TRBJ1-1,.,.,TRBV6-1,TGTGCCAGCAGTGACCGGGCCCCGAACACTGAAGCTTTCTTT,CASSDRAPNTEAFF